Listed here is a single T cell receptor beta chain. The sample is drawn from a study of T-cell reconstitution after alpha-beta-depleted transplantation in children. A library of TCRbeta sequences, prepared with unique molecular identifiers, was generated. TCRdb redid the calling of the PCR reads with MiXCR, one entry per CDR3 protein. Of over 200,000 distinct CDR3 sequences in the sample, roughly 9% were seen once. This clonotype originated in a human donor who donated a stem cell graft to a child with acute lymphoblastic leukemia. This material consisted of PBMCs from the stem cell graft donor, taken from the stem cell graft.

The CDR3 loop is CASSRGWNEQYF. CDR3 coding DNA: TGTGCCAGCAGTCGAGGATGGAACGAGCAGTACTTC. This chain uses TRBV6-5 with TRBJ2-7; unclear D gene. Trimming shortened V by 5 bases and J by 5 bases, and 10 bases separated the two germline ends. This CDR3 has 12 amino acids. The V gene's germline CDR1 is MNHEY and CDR2 SVGAGI.